This TCR beta chain appears in the sequencing data of a study of beta chain features in type 1 diabetes. The sequenced template was cDNA made from the entire isolated RNA. TCRdb's table, derived via immunoSEQ multiplex PCR, lists solely in-frame clones and lacks some. The table shows fewer than 200,000 clones, with about a tenth occurring only once. A note on this clone: As yet, its antigen is unknown. The sample contains more than one DNA sequence encoding this CDR3.

Points from the study as a whole: TCRB CDR3s from Type 1 diabetes patients were moderately but significantly shorter in all four CD4+ subsets.

CDR1 is KGHSH, CDR2 LQKENI, per germline. The CDR3 runs to 13 residues. The V gene lost 3 bases and the J gene lost 1 base, with 7 bases spanning the gap. Based on CD45RO/CCR7/CD25/CD127/CD95/CD27, CD4+ regulatory, stem cell-like memory, naive and central memory cells were sorted. Specimen: central memory CD4+ T cells from blood. The V call is TRBV18, the J call TRBJ2-7; the D is unclear. The TCR comes from a man under 40 with type 1 diabetes. CDR3 protein: CASSPPGSYEQYF. As DNA, the CDR3 is TGTGCCAGCTCACCTCCCGGGTCCTACGAGCAGTACTTC.